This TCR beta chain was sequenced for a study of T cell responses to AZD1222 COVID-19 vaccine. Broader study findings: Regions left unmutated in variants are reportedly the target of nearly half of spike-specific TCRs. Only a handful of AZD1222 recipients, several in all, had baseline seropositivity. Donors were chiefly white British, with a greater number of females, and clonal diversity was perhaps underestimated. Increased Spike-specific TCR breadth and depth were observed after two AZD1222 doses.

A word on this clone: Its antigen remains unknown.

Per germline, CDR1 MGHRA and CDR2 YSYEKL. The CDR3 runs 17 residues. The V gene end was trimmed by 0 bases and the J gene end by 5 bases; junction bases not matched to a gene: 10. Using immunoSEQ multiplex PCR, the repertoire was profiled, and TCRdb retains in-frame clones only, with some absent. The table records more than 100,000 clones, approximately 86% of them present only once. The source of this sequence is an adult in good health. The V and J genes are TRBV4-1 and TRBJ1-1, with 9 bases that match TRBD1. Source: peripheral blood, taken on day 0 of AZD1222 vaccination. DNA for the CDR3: TGCGCCAGCAGCCAAGAAGGGACAGGGTTTAAGAGAACTGAAGCTTTCTTT. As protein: CASSQEGTGFKRTEAFF.